A selection of T cell receptor beta chains follows, all from one sample in a study of blood T cell repertoires in COVID-19. Repertoires were generated with immunoSEQ multiplex PCR, while TCRdb's copy carries only in-frame clones and drops some. Seen here are 200,000 to 250,000 clones, roughly 84% observed once, and the top ten hold 3% to 4.5%. The sequenced material came from peripheral blood. The source is a woman at least 80 years old with acute or convalescent COVID-19. The CDR3 runs from the conserved cysteine through the conserved F or W. The D gene is left open where the match is weak. The size field is filled for only some rows; it gives once, few, many or a size class.

clone_size | d_call | j_call | cdr3_length | v_call | cdr3_aa | cdr3_nt
NA | NA | TRBJ1-2 | 15 | TRBV3-1/TRBV3-2 | CASSQGGDANYGYTF | TGTGCCAGCAGCCAAGGCGGCGACGCTAACTATGGCTACACCTTC
NA | NA | TRBJ1-2 | 13 | TRBV5-1 | CASSLERNYGYTF | TGCGCCAGCAGCTTGGAGAGGAACTATGGCTACACCTTC
once | NA | TRBJ2-3 | 15 | TRBV9 | CASSVGAGVTDTQYF | TGTGCCAGCAGCGTAGGGGCAGGGGTCACAGATACGCAGTATTTT
few | TRBD2 | TRBJ2-3 | 15 | TRBV3-1/TRBV3-2 | CASSQPGLATDTQYF | TGTGCCAGCAGCCAGCCGGGACTAGCGACGGATACGCAGTATTTT
once | NA | TRBJ1-1 | 14 | TRBV6-5 | CASSYSHANTEAFF | TGTGCCAGCAGTTACAGCCATGCGAACACTGAAGCTTTCTTT
NA | NA | TRBJ1-1 | 11 | TRBV7-9 | CASSLGQQAFF | TGTGCCAGCAGCTTGGGGCAGCAGGCTTTCTTT
NA | TRBD1 | TRBJ1-2 | 17 | TRBV5-1 | CASSAPGQGLSNYGYTF | TGCGCCAGCAGCGCACCGGGACAGGGACTTAGTAACTATGGCTACACCTTC
NA | TRBD1 | TRBJ1-4 | 17 | TRBV5-1 | CASSHGTGDYRDEKLFF | TGCGCCAGCAGCCACGGGACAGGGGATTATCGGGATGAAAAACTGTTTTTT
NA | TRBD1 | TRBJ1-1 | 15 | TRBV6-6 | CASSYRQGANTEAFF | TGTGCCAGCAGTTACCGACAGGGCGCGAACACTGAAGCTTTCTTT
NA | TRBD1 | TRBJ2-4 | 15 | TRBV7-2 | CASSLVKGQENIQYF | TGTGCCAGCAGCTTAGTGAAGGGACAGGAAAACATTCAGTACTTC
NA | TRBD1 | TRBJ1-1 | 13 | TRBV11-1 | CASSFQGVTEAFF | TGTGCCAGCAGCTTTCAGGGGGTGACTGAAGCTTTCTTT
NA | TRBD1 | TRBJ1-2 | 15 | TRBV5-1 | CASSYTRDSAYGYTF | TGCGCCAGCAGCTACACCCGGGACAGCGCATATGGCTACACCTTC
NA | NA | TRBJ1-5 | 16 | TRBV19 | CASSIAPGPSNQPQHF | TGTGCCAGTAGTATAGCTCCAGGGCCGAGCAATCAGCCCCAGCATTTT
NA | TRBD1 | TRBJ1-1 | 12 | TRBV19 | CASGQVNTEAFF | TGTGCCAGTGGACAGGTAAACACTGAAGCTTTCTTT
NA | NA | TRBJ1-2 | 11 | TRBV20-1 | CSAPGVNGYTF | TGCAGTGCTCCAGGGGTAAATGGCTACACCTTC
few | NA | TRBJ1-5 | 14 | TRBV10-3 | CAISGPGSNQPQHF | TGTGCCATCAGTGGACCGGGTAGCAATCAGCCCCAGCATTTT
few | NA | TRBJ1-5 | 17 | TRBV19 | CASSIDLGAVVNQPQHF | TGTGCCAGTAGTATAGATTTAGGGGCAGTAGTCAATCAGCCCCAGCATTTT